This entry lists 27 T cell receptor beta chains sequenced from one sample in a study of cytomegalovirus exposure and HLA in healthy donors (dated by TCRdb to the late 2010s). Library method: the immunoSEQ multiplex PCR assay. A mixture of 60 forward primers for TCR Vbeta segments and 13 reverse primers for TCR Jbeta segments was used in the multiplex PCR. TCRdb retrieved this table from immuneACCESS and kept in-frame rearrangements only. Not all clones are present; in checked studies, unresolved V genes account for under half, and no reason is known for the remainder. Within this sample are 200,000 or so clones, with 60% to 80% of them counted one time only. The ten largest clones capture over 3.5% of the sample. Sequencing used PBMCs. Source of these receptors: a male donor in good health and CMV-seronegative.

The chain employs TRBV30 and TRBJ1-5; D is possibly TRBD1 (5 bases). The CDR3 runs 13 residues. Per the germline V gene, CDR1 is GTSNPN and CDR2 is SVGIG (reference sequence). Trimming took 2 bases from V and 6 from J, leaving 11 bases between them. Here the CDR3 reads CAWSPITGQPQHF. CDR3 sequence (DNA): TGTGCCTGGAGTCCGATTACAGGTCAGCCCCAGCATTTT.

The chain couples TRBV7-8 to TRBJ2-7; no reliable D call. The CDR3 consists of 17 residues. CDR1 SGHVS and CDR2 FQNEAQ come from the germline V gene. Trimming cost V 2 bases and J 2 bases, with 19 bases left between them. In DNA, the CDR3 is TGTGCCAGCAGCTTACCAACCTTCGGTGAACAGCCCTACGAGCAGTACTTC. It specifies CASSLPTFGEQPYEQYF.

J is TRBJ1-5 and V is TRBV10-1, with D uncertain. Trimming stripped 0 bases from V and 9 bases from J, with 12 bases between. CDR1 and CDR2 from the germline V gene are WNHNN and SYGVQD (reference sequence). This CDR3 has 14 amino acids. The CDR3: CASSESPGLGPQHF. The CDR3, as DNA: TGCGCCAGCAGTGAGTCACCGGGTCTGGGGCCCCAGCATTTT.

The chain links TRBV5-4 to TRBJ2-3; 9 bases agree with TRBD1. Germline lookup yields CDR1 SGHNT and CDR2 YYREEE (reference sequence). Germline trimming cut 3 bases from V and 7 bases from J; bases unmatched to any gene: 6. CDR3 length: 14 amino acids. CDR3 sequence (DNA): TGTGCCAGCAGCTGGGACAGGGAGGACAATACGCAGTATTTT. Its protein product is CASSWDREDNTQYF.

This chain joins TRBV5-1 and TRBJ2-5, with D unresolved. Gene TRBJ2-7 matches the end of the DNA better, so the J call may be wrong. The CDR3 is made up of 13 amino acids. Germline CDR1 reads SGHRS; CDR2 reads YFSETQ. Here the CDR3 reads CASRLTPAHEQYF. CDR3 bases: TGCGCCAGCAGACTAACACCTGCCCACGAGCAGTACTTC.

CDR3 coding DNA: TGTGCCAGCAGTACCACTCTAGCGGGTGGGGGGTACAATGAGCAGTTCTTC. It yields the protein CASSTTLAGGGYNEQFF. J is TRBJ2-1 and V is TRBV28, with 8 bases aligning to TRBD2. There are 17 residues in the CDR3. Trimming removed 5 bases from V and 4 bases from J; junction bases left unmatched: 13. The germline gives CDR1 MDHEN, CDR2 SYDVKM.

V is TRBV27 and J is TRBJ1-6; 7 nucleotides align to TRBD1. The length of the CDR3 is 16 residues. V lost 5 bases and J lost 5; bases outside the gene matches: 9. The germline V gene encodes CDR1 MNHEY and CDR2 SMNVEV (reference sequence). As DNA, the CDR3 is TGTGCCAGCAGTCGCACTCGACAGGGCAATAATTCACCCCTCCACTTT. Encoded protein: CASSRTRQGNNSPLHF.

This clone was counted only a few times. In DNA, the CDR3 is TGTGCCAGTGGAAGGGGTAGAGGGGGCAATGAGCAGTTCTTC. Its protein product is CASGRGRGGNEQFF. The chain has TRBV6-1 and TRBJ2-1; TRBD1 might be the D (6 bases). Between the trimmed V and J ends, which lost 9 bases and 6 bases, there was a span of 18 bases. The CDR3 consists of 14 residues. Germline values: CDR1 MNHNS, CDR2 SASEGT.

The genes are TRBV4-1 and TRBJ2-7, with D perhaps TRBD2 (6 bases). Germline assignment: CDR1 MGHRA and CDR2 YSYEKL. The CDR3 is 14 amino acids. The V and J ends lost 1 base and 1 base respectively, with 8 bases between them. The CDR3 DNA is TGCGCCAGCAGCCAAGTGGCGGGGTCCTACGAGCAGTACTTC. This translates into CASSQVAGSYEQYF.

This chain links TRBV6-4 with TRBJ2-2; D remains unclear. V lost 3 bases and J 0 bases, leaving 5 bases between the germline ends. The length of the CDR3 is 14 residues. Per the germline V gene, CDR1 is MRHNA and CDR2 is SNTAGT. The CDR3 nucleotides read TGTGCCAGCAGTGATACTCCGAACACCGGGGAGCTGTTTTTT. Protein: CASSDTPNTGELFF.

This clone was counted a single time. This chain connects TRBV6-6 to TRBJ2-3, with TRBD1 matching 9 bases. This CDR3 region has 15 residues. The J segment lost 4 bases and the V segment lost 4 bases, leaving 6 bases of the junction unmatched. In germline, CDR1 is MNHNY, CDR2 SVGAGI (reference sequence). CDR3 protein: CASSSQGATADTQYF. For the CDR3, the DNA is TGTGCCAGCAGTTCACAGGGGGCTACTGCAGATACGCAGTATTTT.

The chain uses TRBV9 and TRBJ2-3; D ambiguous. Germline CDR1 and CDR2: SGDLS and YYNGEE. There are 13 residues in the CDR3. V lost 4 bases and J lost 6, with 12 bases in between. Written as DNA, the CDR3 is TGTGCCAGCAGCCCGGCCCGGGTGGATACGCAGTATTTT. It is translated as CASSPARVDTQYF.

The chain uses TRBV5-6 and TRBJ2-4; TRBD1 is a possible D gene (5 bases). This CDR3 comprises 15 residues. The ends were cut back, 4 bases at V and 0 bases at J, with 11 bases in the middle. Looked up from germline, CDR1 is SGHDT and CDR2 is YYEEEE. CDR3 DNA: TGTGCCAGCAGCCCCTGGGGCGGAGCCAAAAACATTCAGTACTTC. It yields the protein CASSPWGGAKNIQYF.

The rearrangement joins TRBV5-6 to TRBJ2-5; 8 bases match TRBD1. The V and J ends lost 3 bases and 2 bases, in that order; junction bases with no gene match: 6. The germline gives CDR1 SGHDT, CDR2 YYEEEE. This CDR3 is 15 amino acids long. In DNA form, the CDR3 reads TGTGCCAGCAGCTCGGGTGGGACAGGACAAGAGACCCAGTACTTC. This encodes CASSSGGTGQETQYF.

This sequence joins TRBV6-5 and TRBJ2-7; a weak D match, TRBD2 (6 bases). The CDR3 consists of 14 residues. The V and J ends lost 6 bases and 0 bases respectively, with 12 bases between them. Germline loops: CDR1 MNHEY, CDR2 SVGAGI. CDR3 DNA sequence: TGTGCCAGCAGCCCGGACTACGACTCCTACGAGCAGTACTTC. Translating gives CASSPDYDSYEQYF.

In this sample, this clone turned up a few times. V is TRBV7-8 and J is TRBJ2-7, with 13 bases that match TRBD2. V shed 5 bases, J shed 0 bases, and the junction held 4 bases outside the gene matches. Germline values: CDR1 SGHVS, CDR2 FQNEAQ. This CDR3 is 16 amino acids long. CDR3 DNA sequence: TGTGCCAGCAGCCCCGGACTAGCGGGAGACTCCTACGAGCAGTACTTC. It is translated as CASSPGLAGDSYEQYF. Complete variable domain (other parts from reference TRBV7-8 and TRBJ2-7): GAGVSQSPRYKVAKRGQDVALRCDPISGHVSLFWYQQALGQGPEFLTYFQNEAQLDKSGLPSDRFFAERPEGSVSTLKIQRTQQEDSAVYLCASSPGLAGDSYEQYFGPGTRLTVT.

This clone was detected only a few times. The chain has TRBV19 and TRBJ2-1; 9 bases align to TRBD1. V lost 6 bases, J lost 7 bases, and 4 bases stayed unmatched. The CDR3 consists of 13 residues. Germline V gives CDR1 LNHDA, CDR2 SQIVND (reference sequence). CDR3 loop: CASRTGGSNEQFF. CDR3 nucleotides: TGTGCCAGTAGGACAGGGGGTTCAAATGAGCAGTTCTTC.

The CDR3 spells CASSYGRDSKLYEQYF. The CDR3 bases are TGTGCCAGCAGTTATGGAAGGGACAGCAAGCTCTACGAGCAGTACTTC. The rearrangement joins TRBV6-5 to TRBJ2-7; TRBD1 agrees at 7 bases. CDR1 and CDR2 from the germline V gene are MNHEY and SVGAGI. The ends lost 3 bases at V and 3 bases at J; junction bases unmatched: 11. The CDR3 has 16 amino acids.

The chain combines TRBV5-1 with TRBJ2-2; the match to TRBD1 covers 7 bases. The CDR3 has 13 amino acids. V trimming: 4 bases; J trimming: 6 bases; junction bases outside the gene matches: 3. Germline CDR1 is SGHRS and CDR2 is YFSETQ. The CDR3 nucleotides read TGCGCCAGCAGCGGAACAGGGGCCGGGGAGCTGTTTTTT. As protein: CASSGTGAGELFF.

This clone was recorded a few times. CDR3 DNA sequence: TGTGCCAGCAGCTTAAATGTACTGAGGGGGCGAGTCACCGGGGAGCTGTTTTTT. Translation: CASSLNVLRGRVTGELFF. The chain employs TRBV11-2 and TRBJ2-2; 7 bases agree with TRBD1. V was clipped by 2 bases and J by 4 bases; unmatched bases: 13. Germline CDR1 reads SGHAT; CDR2 reads FQNNGV. The CDR3 has 18 residues.

The V and J genes are TRBV5-1 and TRBJ2-7; 10 bases match TRBD1. The J segment lost 4 bases and the V segment lost 4 bases, leaving 11 bases of the junction unmatched. Germline CDR1 reads SGHRS; CDR2 reads YFSETQ. The CDR3 extends over 16 amino acids. CDR3 protein: CASSTKPGTGDYEQYF. The CDR3 nucleotides are TGCGCCAGCAGCACGAAACCCGGGACAGGGGATTACGAGCAGTACTTC.

This clone showed up just once. The junction does not match germline at one end; this may be a read error. This rearrangement joins TRBV7-9 to TRBJ2-7; 9 nucleotides agree with TRBD1. The CDR3 length is 14 residues. CDR1 and CDR2 from the germline V gene are SEHNR and FQNEAQ (reference sequence). This CDR3 reads CSSSLDRGWYEQYF. For the CDR3, the DNA is TGTTCCAGCAGTTTGGACAGGGGATGGTACGAGCAGTACTTC.

There are a few counts of this clone. The chain recombines TRBV14 with TRBJ1-2; D gene unclear. Between the trimmed V and J ends, which lost 2 bases and 3 bases, there was a span of 10 bases. The length of the CDR3 is 14 residues. Germline V gene data show CDR1 as SGHDN and CDR2 as FVKESK. The DNA for the CDR3 is TGTGCCAGCAGCCAAAAGGCAGGCGACTATGGCTACACCTTC. Protein product: CASSQKAGDYGYTF.

V is TRBV10-3 and J is TRBJ2-5, with unresolved D. V lost 9 bases, J lost 4 bases, and 15 bases lay in between. The CDR3 is made up of 13 amino acids. Germline lookup yields CDR1 ENHRY and CDR2 SYGVKD. The CDR3 DNA reads as TGTGCCATGTCTCCTAGGCCCGGAGAGACCCAGTACTTC. Protein product: CAMSPRPGETQYF.

The chain joins TRBV19 to TRBJ2-7; 12 nucleotides agree with TRBD2. Germline-derived CDR1 and CDR2 are LNHDA and SQIVND (reference sequence). With V trimmed by 4 bases and J by 0 bases, 10 bases remained unmatched. The CDR3 is 18 residues long. The CDR3 protein is CASSTGLAGGLSSYEQYF. The CDR3 DNA reads TGTGCCAGTAGTACGGGACTAGCGGGTGGACTAAGCTCCTACGAGCAGTACTTC.

V and J are TRBV15 and TRBJ2-3; 9 bases map to TRBD1. V was clipped by 10 bases and J by 3 bases; unmatched bases: 5. This CDR3 is 13 amino acids long. Germline V gives CDR1 LNHNV, CDR2 YYDKDF (reference sequence). The CDR3 DNA reads as TGTGCCAGCATGACAGGGGGAACAGATACGCAGTATTTT. It encodes CASMTGGTDTQYF. Based on the CDR3 plus reference TRBV15 and TRBJ2-3, the full variable domain is DAMVIQNPRYQVTQFGKPVTLSCSQTLNHNVMYWYQQKSSQAPKLLFHYYDKDFNNEADTPDNFQSRRPNTSFCFLDIRSPGLGDTAMYLCASMTGGTDTQYFGPGTRLTVL.

CDR3 residues: CASSFGASGYRSFEQFF. The CDR3 nucleotides are TGTGCCAGCAGTTTTGGGGCTTCGGGCTACCGGAGCTTCGAGCAGTTCTTC. V is TRBV28 and J is TRBJ2-1, with D tentatively TRBD1 (5 bases). The V gene lost 3 bases and the J gene lost 10 bases, with 25 bases spanning the gap. The CDR3 loop spans 17 amino acids. Germline CDR1 is MDHEN and CDR2 is SYDVKM.